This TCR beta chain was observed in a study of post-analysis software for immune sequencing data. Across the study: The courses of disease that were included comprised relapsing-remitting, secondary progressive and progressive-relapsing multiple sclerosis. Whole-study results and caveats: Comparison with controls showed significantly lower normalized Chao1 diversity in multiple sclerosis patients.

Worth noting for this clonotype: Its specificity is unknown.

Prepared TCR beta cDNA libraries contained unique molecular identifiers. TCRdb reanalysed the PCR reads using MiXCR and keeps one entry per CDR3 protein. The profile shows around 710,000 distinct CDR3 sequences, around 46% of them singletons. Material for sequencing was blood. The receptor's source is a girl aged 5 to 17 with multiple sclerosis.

The CDR3 nucleotides read TGTGCCAGCAGCCAGGGAGTTGACAGGAACTACCCGGGCGGCTACACCTTC. Translation: CASSQGVDRNYPGGYTF. This sequence joins TRBV3-1 and TRBJ1-2, with a weak D call TRBD1 (6 bases). There are 17 residues in the CDR3. V dropped 3 bases and J dropped 8 bases, with 25 bases sitting between them. In germline, CDR1 is LGHDT, CDR2 YNNKEL (reference sequence).